Listed here is a single T cell receptor (beta chain). Its antigen is not known. Germline assignment: CDR1 SGHDT and CDR2 YYEEEE. V dropped 4 bases and J dropped 11; count of bases not matched to a gene: 9. The CDR3 length is 13 residues. This sample was taken from a study of cytomegalovirus exposure and HLA in healthy donors. In the PCR, 60 Vbeta and 13 Jbeta primers were used. Assay used: immunoSEQ multiplex PCR; TCRdb lists only in-frame clones, some missing. Of fewer than 200,000 clones in the sample, about 80% were seen once. Study conclusions and caveats: TCR beta V segments were, for the most part, productive about 87% or about 30% of the time in an earlier analysis.

The sequence was obtained from a man aged 25-45 years in good health and CMV-seronegative. What was sequenced was PBMCs. The chain joins TRBV5-6 to TRBJ1-1; 9 bases line up with TRBD1. CDR3 loop: CASSPGTGRGAFF. Written as DNA, the CDR3 is TGTGCCAGCAGCCCGGGGACAGGGCGGGGCGCTTTCTTT.